This TCR beta chain derives from a study of beta chain features in type 1 diabetes. This clone occurred a few times. Its antigen remains unknown. V was pared by 6 bases and J by 4 bases, with 15 bases between. CDR1 is SNHLY and CDR2 is FYNNEI in the germline V gene. This CDR3 has 15 amino acids. Every participating donor gave one draw, a heparinised blood sample averaging about 110 mL. General study findings and limits: Shorter templates might be favored by PCR, and equally so in patients and in controls.

Isolated RNA was reverse transcribed in full, so expressed TCRB transcripts were sequenced. The study sequenced naive, central memory and regulatory T cell samples to an average of approximately 4 million reads. Clones were read by immunoSEQ multiplex PCR, and TCRdb kept only the in-frame ones, dropping some. Among some 150,000 clones listed, around a tenth were seen once. The V and J genes are TRBV2 and TRBJ2-2, with unresolved D. The specimen sequenced was central memory CD4+ T cells from blood. The clonotype was recovered from a woman aged 40 to 50 in good health. This chain's CDR3 is CASSYTNRGTGELFF. As DNA, the CDR3 is TGTGCCAGCAGCTATACTAACCGCGGCACCGGGGAGCTGTTTTTT. The entire variable domain, with the rest obtained from reference TRBV2 and TRBJ2-2, is as follows: EPEVTQTPSHQVTQMGQEVILRCVPISNHLYFYWYRQILGQKVEFLVSFYNNEISEKSEIFDDQFSVERPDGSNFTLKIRSTKLEDSAMYFCASSYTNRGTGELFFGEGSRLTVL.